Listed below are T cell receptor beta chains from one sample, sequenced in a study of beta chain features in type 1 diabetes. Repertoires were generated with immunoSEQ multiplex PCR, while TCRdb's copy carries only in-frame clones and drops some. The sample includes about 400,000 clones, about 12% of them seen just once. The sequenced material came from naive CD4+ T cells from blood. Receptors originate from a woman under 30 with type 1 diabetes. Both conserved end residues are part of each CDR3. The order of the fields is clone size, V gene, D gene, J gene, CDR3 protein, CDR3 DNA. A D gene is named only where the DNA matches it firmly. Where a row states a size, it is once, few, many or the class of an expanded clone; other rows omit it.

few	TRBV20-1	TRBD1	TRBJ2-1	CSATRDSKQFF	TGCAGTGCTACTCGGGACAGTAAGCAGTTCTTC
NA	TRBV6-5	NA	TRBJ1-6	CASSYRETNSPLHF	TGTGCCAGCAGTTACAGGGAGACAAATTCACCCCTCCACTTT
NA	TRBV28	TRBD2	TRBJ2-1	CASSLRGSSYNEQFF	TGTGCCAGCAGTTTACGCGGGAGCTCCTACAATGAGCAGTTCTTC
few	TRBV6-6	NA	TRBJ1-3	CASSYGARSSGNTIYF	TGTGCCAGCAGTTACGGGGCGCGCAGCTCTGGAAACACCATATATTTT
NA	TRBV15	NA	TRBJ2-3	CATSREMARQYF	TGTGCCACCAGCAGAGAGATGGCTCGGCAGTATTTT
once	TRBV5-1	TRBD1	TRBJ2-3	CASRRQGLTDTQYF	TGCGCCAGCCGCCGACAGGGCCTCACAGATACGCAGTATTTT
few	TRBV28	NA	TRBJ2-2	CASRSPTTGELFF	TGTGCCAGCAGGAGCCCCACCACCGGGGAGCTGTTTTTT
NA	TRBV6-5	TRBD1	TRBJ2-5	CATYSGQGETQYF	TGTGCCACCTACTCCGGACAGGGGGAGACCCAGTACTTC
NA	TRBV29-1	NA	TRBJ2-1	CSVAEGYNEQFF	TGCAGCGTTGCGGAGGGTTACAATGAGCAGTTCTTC
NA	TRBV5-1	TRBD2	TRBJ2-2	CASSLPSTSGTGELFF	TGCGCCAGCAGCTTGCCGAGTACTAGCGGAACCGGGGAGCTGTTTTTT
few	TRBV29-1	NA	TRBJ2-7	CSVEDSRYEQYF	TGCAGCGTTGAAGATAGTCGCTACGAGCAGTACTTC
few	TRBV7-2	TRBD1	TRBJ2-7	CASRKGQGSYEQYF	TGTGCCAGCAGAAAGGGACAGGGCTCCTACGAGCAGTACTTC
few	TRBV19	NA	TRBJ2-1	CASRDRGLARTYNEQFF	TGTGCCAGTAGGGATCGGGGCCTAGCGCGAACCTACAATGAGCAGTTCTTC
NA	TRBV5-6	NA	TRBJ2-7	CASSFRANPPYEQYF	TGTGCCAGCAGCTTCAGGGCCAATCCGCCCTACGAGCAGTACTTC
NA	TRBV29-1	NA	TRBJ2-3	CSVGMGARDTQYF	TGCAGCGTTGGTATGGGGGCGAGAGATACGCAGTATTTT
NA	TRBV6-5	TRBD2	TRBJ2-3	CASSYSASGGTDTQYF	TGTGCCAGCAGTTACTCGGCTAGCGGGGGGACAGATACGCAGTATTTT
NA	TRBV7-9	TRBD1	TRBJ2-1	CASNPPGQGEFF	TGTGCCAGCAACCCCCCAGGACAGGGCGAATTCTTC
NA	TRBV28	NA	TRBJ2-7	CASSWGAYEQYF	TGTGCCAGCAGCTGGGGGGCCTACGAGCAGTACTTC
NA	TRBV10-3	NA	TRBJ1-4	CATRQTNEKLFF	TGTGCCACCCGACAGACAAATGAAAAACTGTTTTTT
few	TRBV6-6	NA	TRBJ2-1	CASSYQGEQFF	TGTGCCAGCAGTTACCAGGGTGAGCAGTTCTTC
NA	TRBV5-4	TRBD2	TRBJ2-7	CASSLGSGGSEQYF	TGTGCCAGCAGCTTGGGTAGCGGGGGATCCGAGCAGTACTTC
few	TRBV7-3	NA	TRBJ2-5	CASSLAREETQYF	TGTGCCAGCAGCTTAGCGCGGGAAGAGACCCAGTACTTC
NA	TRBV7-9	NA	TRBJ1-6	CASSLYRDGSPLHF	TGTGCCAGCAGCTTATACAGGGATGGTTCACCCCTCCACTTT
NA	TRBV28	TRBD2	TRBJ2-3	CASIKSGGSTDTQYF	TGTGCCAGCATTAAGAGCGGGGGGAGCACAGATACGCAGTATTTT
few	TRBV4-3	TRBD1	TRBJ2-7	CASSQVLGETGSEQYF	TGCGCCAGCAGCCAAGTGCTGGGCGAGACAGGGAGCGAGCAGTACTTC
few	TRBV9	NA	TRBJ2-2	CASSTRSSAAGELFF	TGTGCCAGCAGCACTCGCAGTAGCGCAGCCGGGGAGCTGTTTTTT
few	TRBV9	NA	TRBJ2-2	CASSIYGNTGELFF	TGTGCCAGCAGCATCTATGGTAACACCGGGGAGCTGTTTTTT
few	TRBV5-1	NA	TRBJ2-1	CASSFDFADEQFF	TGCGCCAGCAGCTTTGACTTCGCCGATGAGCAGTTCTTC
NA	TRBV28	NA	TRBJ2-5	CASSSPWAPTSPQYF	TGTGCCAGCAGTTCGCCGTGGGCGCCCACAAGTCCCCAGTACTTC
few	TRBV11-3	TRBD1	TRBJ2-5	CASSSPDREETQYF	TGTGCCAGCAGCTCCCCGGACAGGGAAGAGACCCAGTACTTC
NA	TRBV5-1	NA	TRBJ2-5	CASRQTQETQYF	TGCGCCAGCAGACAGACCCAAGAGACCCAGTACTTC
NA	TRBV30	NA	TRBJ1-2	CAWELRSSNSGYTF	TGTGCCTGGGAGCTGCGGAGTTCCAATTCCGGCTACACCTTC
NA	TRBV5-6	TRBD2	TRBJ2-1	CASSSGLAGARIYNEQFF	TGTGCCAGCAGCAGTGGACTAGCGGGGGCCCGGATATACAATGAGCAGTTCTTC
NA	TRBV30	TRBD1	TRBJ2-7	CAWRQRGQLASYEQYF	TGTGCCTGGAGGCAAAGGGGACAGTTAGCCTCCTACGAGCAGTACTTC
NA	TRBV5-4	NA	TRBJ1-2	CASSPDRNYGYTF	TGTGCCAGCAGCCCCGACAGGAACTATGGCTACACCTTC
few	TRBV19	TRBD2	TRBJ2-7	CASTSAGEGYEQYF	TGTGCCAGTACCTCAGCGGGAGAGGGCTACGAGCAGTACTTC
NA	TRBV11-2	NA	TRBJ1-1	CASTKQRIGTEAFF	TGTGCCAGCACCAAGCAGCGAATTGGGACTGAAGCTTTCTTT
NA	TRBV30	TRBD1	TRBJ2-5	CAWPGIKSGQGEETQYF	TGTGCCTGGCCAGGGATTAAATCGGGACAGGGTGAAGAGACCCAGTACTTC
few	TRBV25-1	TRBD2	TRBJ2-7	CASTHQRDYEQYF	TGTGCCAGCACTCACCAGCGGGACTACGAGCAGTACTTC
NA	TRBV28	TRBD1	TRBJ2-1	CASSFPTGTGGSNEQFF	TGTGCCAGCAGTTTCCCAACCGGGACAGGGGGGTCAAATGAGCAGTTCTTC
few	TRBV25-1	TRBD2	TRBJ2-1	CASSEVGLAVYNEQFF	TGTGCCAGCAGTGAAGTGGGGCTAGCGGTTTACAATGAGCAGTTCTTC
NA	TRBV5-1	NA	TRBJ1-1	CASSGREGGVNTEAFF	TGCGCCAGCAGCGGACGGGAGGGGGGTGTGAACACTGAAGCTTTCTTT
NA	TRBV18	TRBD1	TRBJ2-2	CASSPPGTGKLDTGELFF	TGTGCCAGCTCACCACCCGGGACAGGGAAGTTGGACACCGGGGAGCTGTTTTTT
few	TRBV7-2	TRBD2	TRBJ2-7	CASSQPATSGRVGEQYF	TGTGCCAGCAGCCAGCCCGCGACTAGCGGGAGGGTAGGCGAGCAGTACTTC
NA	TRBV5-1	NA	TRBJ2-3	CASSLTPGGAWDTQYF	TGCGCCAGCAGCCTGACCCCTGGGGGGGCCTGGGATACGCAGTATTTT
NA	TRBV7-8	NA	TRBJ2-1	CASSSQGNEQFF	TGTGCCAGCAGCTCACAGGGCAATGAGCAGTTCTTC
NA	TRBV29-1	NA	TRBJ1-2	CSVGWRGRAYGYTF	TGCAGCGTTGGGTGGCGGGGCAGGGCGTATGGCTACACCTTC
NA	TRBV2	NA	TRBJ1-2	CASSDDGRVGYTF	TGTGCCAGCAGTGACGACGGGAGAGTAGGCTACACCTTC
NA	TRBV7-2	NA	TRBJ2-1	CASSPVTYNEQFF	TGTGCCAGCAGCCCCGTTACCTACAATGAGCAGTTCTTC
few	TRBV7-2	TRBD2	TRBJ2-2	CASAFELAGTGELFF	TGTGCCAGCGCGTTCGAACTAGCGGGCACCGGGGAGCTGTTTTTT